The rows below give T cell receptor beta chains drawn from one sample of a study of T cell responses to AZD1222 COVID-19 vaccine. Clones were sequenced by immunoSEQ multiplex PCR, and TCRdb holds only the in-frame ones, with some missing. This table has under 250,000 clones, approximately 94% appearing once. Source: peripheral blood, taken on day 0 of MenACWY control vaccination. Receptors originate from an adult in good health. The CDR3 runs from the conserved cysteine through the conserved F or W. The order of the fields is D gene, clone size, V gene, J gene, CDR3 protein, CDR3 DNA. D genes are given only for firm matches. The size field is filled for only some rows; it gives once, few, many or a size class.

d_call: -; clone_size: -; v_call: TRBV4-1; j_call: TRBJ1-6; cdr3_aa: CASSQGPRQNNSPLHF; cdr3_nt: TGCGCCAGCAGCCAAGGGCCCCGACAGAATAATTCACCCCTCCACTTT
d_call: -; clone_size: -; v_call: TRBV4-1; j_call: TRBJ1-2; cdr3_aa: CASSQDAGRSVYTF; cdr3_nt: TGCGCCAGCAGCCAAGACGCCGGGAGGAGTGTTTACACCTTC
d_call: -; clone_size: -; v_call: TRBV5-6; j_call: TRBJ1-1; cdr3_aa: CASSFRSRDTEAFF; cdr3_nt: TGTGCCAGCAGCTTTAGGTCGCGGGACACTGAAGCTTTCTTT
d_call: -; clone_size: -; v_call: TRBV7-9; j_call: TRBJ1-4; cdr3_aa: CASSLASRAEKLFF; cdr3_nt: TGTGCCAGCAGCTTAGCGAGCCGGGCGGAAAAACTGTTTTTT
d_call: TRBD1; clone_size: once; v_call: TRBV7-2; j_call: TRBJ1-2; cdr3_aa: CASSPDRTKNGYTF; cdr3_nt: TGTGCCAGCAGCCCGGACAGGACGAAGAATGGCTACACCTTC
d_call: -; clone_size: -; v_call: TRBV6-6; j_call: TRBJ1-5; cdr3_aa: CASSLLETGNQPQHF; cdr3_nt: TGTGCCAGCAGTCTCCTGGAGACGGGAAATCAGCCCCAGCATTTT
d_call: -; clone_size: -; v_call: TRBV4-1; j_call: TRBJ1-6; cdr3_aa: CASSQESQLHNSPLHF; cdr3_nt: TGCGCCAGCAGCCAAGAGTCCCAGCTTCATAATTCACCCCTCCACTTT
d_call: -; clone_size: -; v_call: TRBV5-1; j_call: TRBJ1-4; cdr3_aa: CASSYTGSTNEKLFF; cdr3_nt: TGCGCCAGCAGCTATACAGGGTCTACTAATGAAAAACTGTTTTTT
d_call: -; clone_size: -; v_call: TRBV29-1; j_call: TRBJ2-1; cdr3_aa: CSVASWGTYNEQFF; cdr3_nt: TGCAGCGTTGCTTCGTGGGGAACCTACAATGAGCAGTTCTTC
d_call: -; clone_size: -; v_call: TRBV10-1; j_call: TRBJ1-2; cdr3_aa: CASGPNGGYGYTF; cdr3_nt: TGCGCCAGCGGGCCGAACGGGGGCTATGGCTACACCTTC
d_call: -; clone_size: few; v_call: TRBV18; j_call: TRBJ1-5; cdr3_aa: CASSPPNRGNQPQHF; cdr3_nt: TGTGCCAGCTCACCCCCTAACAGGGGCAATCAGCCCCAGCATTTT
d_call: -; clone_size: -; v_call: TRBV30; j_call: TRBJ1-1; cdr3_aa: CAWSDLRELEAFF; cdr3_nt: TGTGCCTGGAGTGACCTCAGGGAACTTGAAGCTTTCTTT
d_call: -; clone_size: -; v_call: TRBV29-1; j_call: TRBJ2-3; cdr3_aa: CSPRIGTDTQYF; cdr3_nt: TGCAGCCCCCGTATAGGCACAGATACGCAGTATTTT
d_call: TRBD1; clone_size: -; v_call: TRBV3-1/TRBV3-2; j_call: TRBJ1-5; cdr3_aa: CASSRQGGQPQHF; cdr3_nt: TGTGCCAGCAGCCGACAGGGGGGGCAGCCCCAGCATTTT
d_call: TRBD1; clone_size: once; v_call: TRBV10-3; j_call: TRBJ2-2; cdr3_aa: CAISYRGPGELFF; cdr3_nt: TGTGCCATCAGTTACAGGGGCCCCGGGGAGCTGTTTTTT
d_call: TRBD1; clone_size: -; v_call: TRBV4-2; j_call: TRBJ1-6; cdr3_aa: CASSQVTGTGDSPLHF; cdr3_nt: TGTGCCAGCAGCCAGGTTACTGGGACAGGAGATTCACCCCTCCACTTT